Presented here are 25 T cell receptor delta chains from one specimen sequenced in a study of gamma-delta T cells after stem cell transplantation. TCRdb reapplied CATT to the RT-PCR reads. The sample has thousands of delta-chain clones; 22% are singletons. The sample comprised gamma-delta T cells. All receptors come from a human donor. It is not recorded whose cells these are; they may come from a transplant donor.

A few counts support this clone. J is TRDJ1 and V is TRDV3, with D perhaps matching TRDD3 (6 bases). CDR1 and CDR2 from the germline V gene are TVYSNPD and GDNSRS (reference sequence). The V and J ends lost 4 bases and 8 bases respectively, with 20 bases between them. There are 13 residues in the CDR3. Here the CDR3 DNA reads TGTGCCTCTCAAGACCGTGGGGGTCAAAAACTCATCTTT. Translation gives CASQDRGGQKLIF.

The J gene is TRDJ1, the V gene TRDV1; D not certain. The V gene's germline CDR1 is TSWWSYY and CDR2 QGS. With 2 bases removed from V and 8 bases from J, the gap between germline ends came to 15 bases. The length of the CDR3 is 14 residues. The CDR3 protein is CALGEGHFREKLIF. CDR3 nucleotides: TGTGCTCTTGGGGAAGGACACTTCAGGGAGAAACTCATCTTT.

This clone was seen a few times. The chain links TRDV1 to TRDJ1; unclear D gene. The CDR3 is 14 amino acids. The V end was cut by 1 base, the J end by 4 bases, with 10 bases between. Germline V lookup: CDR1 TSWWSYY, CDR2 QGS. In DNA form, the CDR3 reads TGTGCTCTTGGGGAACGGATCTACGGCGATAAACTCATCTTT. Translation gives CALGERIYGDKLIF.

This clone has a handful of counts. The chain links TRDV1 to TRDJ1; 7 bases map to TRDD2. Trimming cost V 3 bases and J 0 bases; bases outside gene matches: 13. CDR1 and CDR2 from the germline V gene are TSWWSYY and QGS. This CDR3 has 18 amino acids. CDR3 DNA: TGTGCTCTTGGGGACCACTCCCCCTTCCTGACGTACACCGATAAACTCATCTTT. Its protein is CALGDHSPFLTYTDKLIF.

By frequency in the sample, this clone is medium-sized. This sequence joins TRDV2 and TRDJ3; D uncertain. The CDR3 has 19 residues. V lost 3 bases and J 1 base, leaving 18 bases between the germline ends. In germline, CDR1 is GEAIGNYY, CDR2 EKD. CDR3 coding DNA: TGTGCCTGTGACCTCAGGAGGTTTCTGGCATCCTGGGACACCCGACAGATGTTTTTC. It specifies CACDLRRFLASWDTRQMFF.

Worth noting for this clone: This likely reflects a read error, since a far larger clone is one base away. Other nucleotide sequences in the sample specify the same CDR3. CDR3 protein: CAFNESPPGDTHGWDTRQMFF. In nucleotides, the CDR3 is TGTGCCTTTAATGAATCTCCTCCCGGGGATACGCATGGCTGGGACACCCGACAGATGTTCTTC. The genes are TRDV3 and TRDJ3; 9 nucleotides line up with TRDD3. This CDR3 region has 21 residues. Germline V gene sequence: CDR1 TVYSNPD, CDR2 GDNSRS (reference sequence).

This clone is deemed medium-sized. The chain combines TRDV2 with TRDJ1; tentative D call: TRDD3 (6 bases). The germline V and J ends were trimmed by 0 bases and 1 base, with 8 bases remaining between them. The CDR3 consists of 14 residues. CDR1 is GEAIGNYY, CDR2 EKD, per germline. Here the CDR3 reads CACDTEIRTDKLIF. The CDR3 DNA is TGTGCCTGTGACACCGAGATACGCACCGATAAACTCATCTTT.

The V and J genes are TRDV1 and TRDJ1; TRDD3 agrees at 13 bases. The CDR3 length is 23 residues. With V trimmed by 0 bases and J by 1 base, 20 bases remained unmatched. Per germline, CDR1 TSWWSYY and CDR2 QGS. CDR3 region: CALGELVGQRWTGGYEVTDKLIF. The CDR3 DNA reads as TGTGCTCTTGGGGAACTGGTGGGGCAGCGTTGGACTGGGGGATACGAGGTCACCGATAAACTCATCTTT.

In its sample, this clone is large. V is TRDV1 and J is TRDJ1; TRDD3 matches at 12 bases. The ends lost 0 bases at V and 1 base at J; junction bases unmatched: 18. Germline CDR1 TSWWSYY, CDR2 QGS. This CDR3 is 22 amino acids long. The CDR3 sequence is CALGELKTPSRTGGYFTDKLIF. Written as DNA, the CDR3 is TGTGCTCTTGGGGAACTAAAGACCCCTTCCCGTACTGGGGGATACTTCACCGATAAACTCATCTTT.

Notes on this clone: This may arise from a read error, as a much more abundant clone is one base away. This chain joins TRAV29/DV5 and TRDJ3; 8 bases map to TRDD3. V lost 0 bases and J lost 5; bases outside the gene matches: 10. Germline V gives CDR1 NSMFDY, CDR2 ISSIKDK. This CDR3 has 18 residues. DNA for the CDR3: TGTGCAGCAAGCGGGGGGGATAGGACCCCCCGGGACACCCGACAGATGTTTTTC. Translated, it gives CAASGGDRTPRDTRQMFF.

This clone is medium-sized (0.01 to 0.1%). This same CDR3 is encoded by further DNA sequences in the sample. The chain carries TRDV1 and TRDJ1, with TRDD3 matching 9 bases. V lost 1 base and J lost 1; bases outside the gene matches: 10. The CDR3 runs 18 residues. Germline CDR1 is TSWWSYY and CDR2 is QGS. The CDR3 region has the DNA TGTGCTCTTGGGGAACAAGCTGGGGGATCCTACACCACCGATAAACTCATCTTT. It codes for CALGEQAGGSYTTDKLIF.

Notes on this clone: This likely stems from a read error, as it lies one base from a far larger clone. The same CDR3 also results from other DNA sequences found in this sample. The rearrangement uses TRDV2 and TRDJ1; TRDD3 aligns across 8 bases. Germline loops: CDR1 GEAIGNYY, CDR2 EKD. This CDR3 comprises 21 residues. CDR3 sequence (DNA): TGTGCCTGCGACACTCGTCGCCGCCTTACTGGGGGTTCTCCGGACACCGATAAACTCATCTTT. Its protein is CACDTRRRLTGGSPDTDKLIF.

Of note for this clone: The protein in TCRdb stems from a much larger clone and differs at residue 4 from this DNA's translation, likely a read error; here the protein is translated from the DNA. Here the CDR3 reads CALEEWGGGQYTDKLIF. The DNA of the CDR3 is TGTGCTCTTGAGGAATGGGGTGGGGGACAGTACACCGATAAACTCATCTTT. The chain couples TRDV1 to TRDJ1, with 7 bases aligning to TRDD3. Germline V gene data show CDR1 as TSWWSYY and CDR2 as QGS. CDR3 length equals 17 residues.

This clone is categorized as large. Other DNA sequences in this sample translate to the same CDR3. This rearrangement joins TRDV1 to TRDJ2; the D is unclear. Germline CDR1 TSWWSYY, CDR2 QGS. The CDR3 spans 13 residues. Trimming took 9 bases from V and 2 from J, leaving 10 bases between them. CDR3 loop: CALATGLTAQLFF. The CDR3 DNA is TGTGCTCTGGCGACAGGGTTGACAGCACAACTCTTCTTT.

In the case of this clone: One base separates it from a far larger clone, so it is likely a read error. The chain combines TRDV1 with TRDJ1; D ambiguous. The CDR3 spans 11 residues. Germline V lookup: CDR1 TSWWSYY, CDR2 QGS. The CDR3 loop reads CALRDRKKLIF. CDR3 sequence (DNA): TGTGCTCTTAGGGACCGTAAGAAACTCATCTTT.

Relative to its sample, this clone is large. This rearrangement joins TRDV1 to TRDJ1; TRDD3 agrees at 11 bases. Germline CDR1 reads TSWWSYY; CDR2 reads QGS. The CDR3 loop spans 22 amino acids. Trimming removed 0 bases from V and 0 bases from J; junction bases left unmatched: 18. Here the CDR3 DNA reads TGTGCTCTTGGGGAACTGGTGGCTGGGGGATACTTGGGCTTAAAATACACCGATAAACTCATCTTT. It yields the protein CALGELVAGGYLGLKYTDKLIF.

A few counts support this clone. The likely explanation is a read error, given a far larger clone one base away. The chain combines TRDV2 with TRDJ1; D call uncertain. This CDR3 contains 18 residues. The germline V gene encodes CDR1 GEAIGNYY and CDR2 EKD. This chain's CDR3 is CARDDPVETLDDTDKLIF. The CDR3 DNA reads TGTGCCCGTGACGATCCCGTAGAAACGCTGGACGACACCGATAAACTCATCTTT.

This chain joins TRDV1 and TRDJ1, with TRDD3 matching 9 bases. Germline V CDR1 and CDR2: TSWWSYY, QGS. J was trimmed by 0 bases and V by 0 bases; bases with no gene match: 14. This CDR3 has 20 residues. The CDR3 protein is CALGELGTGGQNLYTDKLIF. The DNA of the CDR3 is TGTGCTCTTGGGGAACTCGGGACTGGGGGACAAAATTTGTACACCGATAAACTCATCTTT.

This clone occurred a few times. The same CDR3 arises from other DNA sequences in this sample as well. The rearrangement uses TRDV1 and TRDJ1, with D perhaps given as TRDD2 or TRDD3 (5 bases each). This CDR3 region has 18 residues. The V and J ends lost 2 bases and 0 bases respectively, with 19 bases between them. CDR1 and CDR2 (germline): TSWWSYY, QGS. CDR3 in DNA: TGTGCTCTTGGGGAATACTCGCCTACGGGGGTGTACACCGATAAACTCATCTTT. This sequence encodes CALGEYSPTGVYTDKLIF.

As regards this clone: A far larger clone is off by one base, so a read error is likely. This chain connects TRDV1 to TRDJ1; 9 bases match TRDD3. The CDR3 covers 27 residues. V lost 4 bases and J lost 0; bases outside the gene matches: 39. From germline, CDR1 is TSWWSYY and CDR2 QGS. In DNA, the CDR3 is TGTGCTCTTGGGGCAAAAGCCGGGCCGACCTTCCCTTCCATCCAATACCCTGGGGGATTATACACCGATAAACTCATCTTT. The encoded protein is CALGAKAGPTFPSIQYPGGLYTDKLIF.

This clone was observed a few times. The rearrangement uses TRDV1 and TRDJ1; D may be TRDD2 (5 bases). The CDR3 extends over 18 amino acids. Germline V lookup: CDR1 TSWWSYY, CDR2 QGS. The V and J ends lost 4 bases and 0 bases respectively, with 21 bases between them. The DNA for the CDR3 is TGTGCTCTTGGGGGACTGACTACTTCCCGTACTCACACCGATAAACTCATCTTT. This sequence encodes CALGGLTTSRTHTDKLIF.

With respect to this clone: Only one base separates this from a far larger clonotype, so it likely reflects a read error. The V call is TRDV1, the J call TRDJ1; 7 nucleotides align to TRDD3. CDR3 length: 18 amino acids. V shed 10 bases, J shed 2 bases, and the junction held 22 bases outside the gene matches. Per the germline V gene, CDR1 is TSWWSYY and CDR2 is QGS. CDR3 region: CAQGLTALGIGPTDKLIF. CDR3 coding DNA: TGTGCTCAAGGCCTCACCGCACTGGGGATAGGCCCTACCGATAAACTCATCTTT.

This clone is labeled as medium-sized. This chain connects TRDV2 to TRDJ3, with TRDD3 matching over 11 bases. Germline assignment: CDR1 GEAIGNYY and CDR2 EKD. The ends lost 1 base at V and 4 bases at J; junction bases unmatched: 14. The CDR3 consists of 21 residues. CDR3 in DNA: TGTGCCTGTGACACTCGAGGTGGGGGATACGACGGACCTTGGGACACCCGACAGATGTTTTTC. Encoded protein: CACDTRGGGYDGPWDTRQMFF.

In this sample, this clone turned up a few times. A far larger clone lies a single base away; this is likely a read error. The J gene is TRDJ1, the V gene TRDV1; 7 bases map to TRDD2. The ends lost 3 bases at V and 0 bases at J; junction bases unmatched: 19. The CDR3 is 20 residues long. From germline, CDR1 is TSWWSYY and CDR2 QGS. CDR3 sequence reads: CALGDLPSFPQTPYTDKLIF. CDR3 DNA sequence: TGTGCTCTTGGGGACCTTCCTTCCTTCCCTCAGACACCGTACACCGATAAACTCATCTTT.

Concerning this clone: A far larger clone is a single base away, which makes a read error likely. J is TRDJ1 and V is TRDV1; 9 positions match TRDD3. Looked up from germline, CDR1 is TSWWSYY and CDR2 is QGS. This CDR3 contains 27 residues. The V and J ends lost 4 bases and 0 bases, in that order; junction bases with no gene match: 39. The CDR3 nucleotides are TGTGCTCTTGGGGCAACAGCCGGGCCGACCTTCCCTTCCGTCCAATACCCTGGGGGATTATACACCGATAAACTCATCTTT. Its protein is CALGATAGPTFPSVQYPGGLYTDKLIF.